Listed below are T cell receptor beta chains from one sample, sequenced in a study of tumor-infiltrating lymphocytes in localized non-small cell lung cancer. Assay used: immunoSEQ multiplex PCR; TCRdb lists only in-frame clones, some missing. The data show under 10,000 clones, with roughly 75% seen just once and about 6% held by the top ten. The sequencing input was uninvolved lung tissue not adjacent to the tumor. The receptors were gathered from a human donor with non-small cell lung cancer. The CDR3 runs from the conserved cysteine through the conserved F or W. The D gene is left open where the match is weak.

cdr3_aa j_call v_call d_call
CASSLWARLAGDYEQYF TRBJ2-7 TRBV5-1 TRBD2
CASSQPLAVEQYF TRBJ2-7 TRBV11-2 NA
CASRPDPGLAYYNEQFF TRBJ2-1 TRBV5-1 TRBD2
CASSDSYEQYF TRBJ2-7 TRBV6-6 NA
CASSLGRGTEAFF TRBJ1-1 TRBV11-2 NA
CASSQQGIYGYTF TRBJ1-2 TRBV11-2 TRBD1
CASSFSRLTEAFF TRBJ1-1 TRBV11-2 NA
CASSRREGVTNEKLFF TRBJ1-4 TRBV6-6 NA
CAWSSGAGSGVRTQYF TRBJ2-5 TRBV30 NA
CASSSPRFPNEQFF TRBJ2-1 TRBV7-2 NA
CASKSGISYEQYF TRBJ2-7 TRBV28 NA
CASSFSTKNIQYF TRBJ2-4 TRBV7-2 NA
CASSLVGAADTQYF TRBJ2-3 TRBV7-9 NA
CSAVLRAAGELFF TRBJ2-2 TRBV29-1 NA
CASSVDPGLAKSYNEQFF TRBJ2-1 TRBV9 NA
CAWRGFGGDSYNEQFF TRBJ2-1 TRBV30 NA
CSVDEGWDGYTF TRBJ1-2 TRBV29-1 NA
CASSNNYGYTF TRBJ1-2 TRBV28 NA
CASSLEKTQYF TRBJ2-5 TRBV7-9 NA
CASSVNSAGNSNQPQHF TRBJ1-5 TRBV7-2 NA
CASSDRFLGGTDTQYF TRBJ2-3 TRBV2 NA
CASSFGLRQPQHF TRBJ1-5 TRBV28 NA
CASSSQAVYEQYF TRBJ2-7 TRBV6-5 NA
CASSFNTGELFF TRBJ2-2 TRBV5-1 NA
CASSAGTPGNTIYF TRBJ1-3 TRBV11-2 NA
CASSGTANEKLFF TRBJ1-4 TRBV2 TRBD1
CASSLHDQSSYEQYF TRBJ2-7 TRBV11-1 NA
CASSQVGEVLYEQYF TRBJ2-7 TRBV4-1 NA
CASSPGLALADTQYF TRBJ2-3 TRBV5-6 TRBD2
CASSLRTGNRETQYF TRBJ2-5 TRBV5-1 TRBD1
CAISDHSSGRNYEQYF TRBJ2-7 TRBV10-3 TRBD2
CASSPLEAFF TRBJ1-1 TRBV19 NA
CASNLGSSGRYEQYF TRBJ2-7 TRBV5-1 TRBD2
CAWSHSYEQYF TRBJ2-7 TRBV30 NA
CASSRGAAPWTF TRBJ1-2 TRBV7-9 NA
CASSIMAGGGTDTQYF TRBJ2-3 TRBV19 NA
CATGQGVSYEQYF TRBJ2-7 TRBV28 TRBD1
CASSKEDSQETQYF TRBJ2-5 TRBV21-1 NA
CASSLASQLNEGQYF TRBJ2-7 TRBV28 NA
CASSPGGLHSSYNEQFF TRBJ2-1 TRBV9 TRBD2
CASKAPGDTGELFF TRBJ2-2 TRBV2 NA
CASSPEILGTQYF TRBJ2-5 TRBV6-1 NA
CAWTREGVDTGELFF TRBJ2-2 TRBV30 TRBD2
CSVGDYEQYF TRBJ2-7 TRBV29-1 NA
CAWRPNTLKLGTQYF TRBJ2-3 TRBV30 NA
CASNYGGHNEQFF TRBJ2-1 TRBV13 NA
CASSQQGSGANVLTF TRBJ2-6 TRBV11-3 NA
CAWSVGSAIRGRAEQYF TRBJ2-7 TRBV30 TRBD1
CASRTNGQGSDTQYF TRBJ2-3 TRBV6-6 TRBD1
CASRPRGGRITEQFF TRBJ2-1 TRBV7-2 TRBD2
CATSFYSAPYGYTF TRBJ1-2 TRBV19 NA
CAWSVMGQAEGSPLHF TRBJ1-6 TRBV30 TRBD1
CASSLAGVGETQYF TRBJ2-5 TRBV5-1 NA
CASSPSGSPYNEQFF TRBJ2-1 TRBV7-6 TRBD2
CASSPGQGARYEQYF TRBJ2-7 TRBV5-4 TRBD1
CASSLAGLSSYEQYF TRBJ2-7 TRBV5-1 NA
CASSRERTIEKLFF TRBJ1-4 TRBV6-5 NA